The T cell receptor (beta chain) described here comes from a study of blood T cells in healthy people across ages (dated by TCRdb to between 2014 and 2017). Regarding the complete study: Template switching captured roughly one uniquely barcoded TCR beta cDNA molecule per two T cells in model experiments. To track age-related changes in TCR beta repertoire diversity, the study relied on deep sequencing normalized with unique cDNA molecular identifiers. Donors were grouped into four age groups: young (average approximately 16 years), middle-aged (around 39), aged (about 59) and long-lived (approximately 82). To avoid experimental bias, donors of different ages were distributed randomly across sequencing lanes. The study analyzed two additional independent replicas of 1 million unique cDNA reads from the same blood draw for two donors, one aged 18 to 30 and one aged 80 or older.

Preparation of the library involved 5' RACE. Sequencer: Illumina HiSeq 2500. The second PCR ran for roughly 7 to 11 cycles and used a J-beta primer mix along with a sample-barcoded 5' primer. A unique molecular identifier was introduced onto each TCR beta cDNA molecule by a template-switch 5' adaptor carrying 12 random nucleotides. At least 3 million CDR3-containing paired-end reads were obtained from each sample. First-strand cDNA synthesis was performed from all RNA using the Mint cDNA synthesis kit, with priming by a TRBC-specific oligonucleotide. After uracil-DNA glycosylase treatment, a first 18-cycle PCR used universal primers M1SS and BC2_uni_R on all cDNA. The published analysis was carried out like this. For normalization, 1 million high-quality reads, each with a distinct molecular identifier, were randomly selected from each sample. Instead of being binned into consensus sequences, reads with shared molecular identifiers were discarded. MiTCR, with a Q25 quality threshold and the strictest error-elimination algorithm, was used for CDR3 identification, clonotype clustering and error correction. Lower-bound total TCR beta diversity was estimated with a nonparametric unseen species model using Euler transformation. Using fastp trimming at Q25 and MiXCR clonotype assembly, TCRdb reanalyzed the public sequencing data and kept in-frame beta chains. Rows with a matching CDR3 protein are joined into one entry that keeps the most common DNA and genes. These V and J calls are TCRdb output, not the study's own analysis. The sample data list 1.6 million or so distinct CDR3 sequences, and around 35% of these were observed just once. The ten largest make up roughly 12% of the sample.

The donors were about 40 Caucasian individuals from Russia, aged about 6 to 95 years, who were systemically healthy. Each donor gave ten milliliters of peripheral blood, drawn into EDTA-treated Vacutainer tubes. Ficoll-Paque density-gradient centrifugation was used to isolate PBMCs, with at least 6 million obtained per sample. Trizol reagent was used to extract total RNA from PBMCs, with at least 5.5 micrograms per sample. For every donor, flow cytometry on a PBMC aliquot measured the percentage of naive CD45RAhigh/CD27high T cells. Overall study outcomes, separate from this receptor: The percentage of naive T cells measured by flow cytometry correlated strongly with observed TCR beta diversity. The CMV infection status of donors was not known, potentially confounding age-related changes in expanded clonotypes. Observed TCR beta diversity per million T cells fell roughly linearly with age, and a significant reduction was already apparent by age approximately 41. Bulk unsorted PBMC profiling prevented conclusive comparison of naive and antigen-experienced compartments. Compared with the aged group, more naive CD4+ T cells, fewer expanded clones and increased TCR diversity were shown by the long-lived group, suggesting age selection. Estimates of total diversity from one million sequenced T cells were regarded as lower bounds and underestimates.

Including the terminal cysteine and phenylalanine, the CDR3 comprises 15 residues. Just CDR3 DNA is preserved here, 45 bases in frame from base 1. Sequences DFQATT (CDR1) and SNEGSKA (CDR2) are obtained from the germline V gene (reference sequence). V was cut back by 5 bases and J by 3 bases, leaving a gap of 16 bases between them. As concerns this clonotype: The specificity of this receptor is unknown. No base qualities exist here, and no much larger clone lies one base off it.

The TCR was taken from a woman aged 25 to 39 in good health. The sample was blood. The chain uses TRBV20-1 and TRBJ1-4; a confident D gene designation cannot be given. The CDR3 amino acid sequence is: CSAESRRPSNEKLFF. Read as DNA, the sequence is TGCAGTGCTGAAAGTCGGAGACCGTCTAATGAAAAACTGTTTTTT.